One and the same sample provided the 23 T cell receptor beta chains below, sequenced in a study of tumor and adjacent non-tumor tissue in lung cancer. The template was RNA from unsorted bulk tissue. The normal lung tissue was taken more than 3 cm from the tumor edge. TCRbeta libraries were built with three rounds of nested PCR, modified from ARM-PCR. TCRdb reprocessed the multiplex PCR reads with MiXCR, giving one entry per CDR3 protein. The table records under 85,000 distinct CDR3 sequences, just over 75% of them present only once. The sequencing input was distant non-tumor lung tissue. The origin of the receptors is a man aged 70 or older with non-small cell lung cancer.

A few counts support this clonotype. J is TRBJ2-1 and V is TRBV20-1, with TRBD2 matching 7 bases. V trimming: 6 bases; J trimming: 9 bases; junction bases outside the gene matches: 17. The CDR3 consists of 15 residues. From germline, CDR1 is DFQATT and CDR2 SNEGSKA (reference sequence). CDR3 DNA sequence: TGCAGTGCCGAGGTTAGGGGCGGGAGCTTCGGTGAGCAGTTCTTC. It yields the protein CSAEVRGGSFGEQFF.

In the case of this clonotype: A much larger clone is a single base away; this may be a read error. The chain carries TRBV29-1 and TRBJ2-1, with D maybe TRBD2 (5 bases). Germline assignment: CDR1 SQVTM and CDR2 ANQGSEA. CDR3 length: 13 residues. The CDR3 reads CNVEAAKGNEQFF. DNA of the CDR3: TGCAACGTTGAAGCGGCTAAGGGCAATGAGCAGTTCTTC.

The chain recombines TRBV29-1 with TRBJ1-2; D is ambiguous. CDR1 and CDR2 (germline): SQVTM, ANQGSEA. V lost 4 bases, J lost 6 bases, and 24 bases lay in between. This CDR3 has 16 residues. The chain's CDR3 is CSVVPYQTSREDGYTF. The CDR3 DNA reads as TGCAGCGTTGTCCCTTATCAAACCTCGCGAGAAGATGGCTACACCTTC.

On this clonotype: No conserved phenylalanine or tryptophan ends this CDR3, so it is likely a read error. The chain employs TRBV11-2 and TRBJ2-2; D is ambiguous. This CDR3 comprises 16 residues. The germline V gene has CDR1 SGHAT and CDR2 FQNNGV. The DNA for the CDR3 is TGTGTCAGCAGCTTAGTGGGCATAGAGGTTGCCGGGGAGCTGTTTTCT. This sequence encodes CVSSLVGIEVAGELFS.

CDR3 sequence reads: CASIYFEGFSGYTF. CDR3 bases: TGTGCCAGCATTTATTTTGAGGGGTTTAGTGGCTACACCTTC. The chain combines TRBV6-5 with TRBJ1-2, with D possibly being TRBD1 (5 bases). The germline CDR1 and CDR2 sequences are MNHEY and SVGAGI. Trimming removed 7 bases at V and 7 bases at J, with 19 bases between. CDR3 length: 14 residues.

As for this clonotype: A much bigger clone sits one base away, suggesting this may be a read error. V usage is TRBV12-3 or TRBV12-4 and J usage is TRBJ2-7, with D possibly being TRBD2 (5 bases). This CDR3 is built from 14 residues. As DNA, the CDR3 is TGTACCAGCAGTTTAGGACGAGCGGTCTACGAGCAGTACTTC. Translation gives CTSSLGRAVYEQYF.

Note on this clonotype: Just one base apart from a much larger clone, this may be a read error. The chain has TRBV12-5 and TRBJ1-1, with TRBD1 as a possible D gene (6 bases). Germline V gene data show CDR1 as LGHNT and CDR2 as FRNRAP. The CDR3 is made up of 15 amino acids. The V and J ends lost 7 bases and 8 bases respectively, with 23 bases between them. The CDR3 sequence: CASVHGTPNSKEAFF. DNA of the CDR3: TGTGCTAGTGTACACGGGACACCCAACAGCAAGGAAGCTTTCTTT. The full variable domain, completed using reference TRBV12-5 and TRBJ1-1, is DARVTQTPRHKVTEMGQEVTMRCQPILGHNTVFWYRQTMMQGLELLAYFRNRAPLDDSGMPKDRFSAEMPDATLATLKIQPSEPRDSAVYFCASVHGTPNSKEAFFGQGTRLTVV.

As concerns this clonotype: A clone one base away is much larger, so this may be a read error. The rearrangement links TRBV28 to TRBJ1-1, with D perhaps matching TRBD1 (6 bases). Between the trimmed V and J ends, which lost 4 bases and 5 bases, there was a span of 14 bases. This CDR3 has 14 residues. CDR1 is MDHEN and CDR2 is SYDVKM in the germline V gene. Here the CDR3 DNA reads TGTGCCAGCAGTTGGGACAAGGTGAGAACTGAAGCTTTCTTT. Protein sequence: CASSWDKVRTEAFF.

With respect to this clonotype: Sequence at one end of the junction differs from germline and may be a read error. The V call is TRBV11-2, the J call TRBJ2-2, with 7 nucleotides matching TRBD1. The CDR3 extends over 16 amino acids. Germline V gene lookup returns CDR1 SGHAT and CDR2 FQNNGV. The CDR3 loop is CASSVVGTGVAGELFF. In DNA, the CDR3 is TGTGCCAGCAGCGTAGTGGGTACAGGGGTTGCCGGGGAGTTGTTTTTT.

A remark on this clonotype: A read error may be the cause here, since a much bigger clone is one base away. The J gene is TRBJ2-6, the V gene TRBV20-1; TRBD1 is a possible D gene (6 bases). The V gene lost 6 bases and the J gene lost 0 bases, with 24 bases spanning the gap. The CDR3 spans 19 residues. Germline V gene data show CDR1 as DFQATT and CDR2 as SNEGSKA (reference sequence). The CDR3 region is CSAPERTVVPTSGANVLTF. CDR3 nucleotides: TGCAGTGCCCCAGAGCGGACAGTGGTTCCTACCTCTGGGGCCAACGTCCTGACTTTC.

As regards this clonotype: An end of the junction differs from the germline gene, which may be a read error. The chain uses TRBV12-3 or TRBV12-4 and TRBJ1-2; D call uncertain. This CDR3 region has 11 residues. The CDR3 sequence is CATILGDGYTF. The CDR3 coding sequence is TGTGCCACCATCCTGGGAGATGGCTACACATTC.

The table lists this clonotype with many counts. The rearrangement links TRBV5-4 to TRBJ2-3; no clear D gene. Germline CDR1 SGHNT, CDR2 YYREEE (reference sequence). Between the trimmed V and J ends, which lost 4 bases and 3 bases, there was a span of 15 bases. The CDR3 runs 15 residues. The CDR3 here is CASSPGHTLTDTQYF. CDR3 bases: TGTGCCAGCAGCCCTGGCCATACCCTAACAGATACGCAGTATTTT.

On this clonotype: Since no conserved phenylalanine or tryptophan closes the CDR3, a read error is the likely cause. This chain links TRBV29-1 with TRBJ2-5; D may match TRBD1 or TRBD2 (5 bases each). The CDR3 contains 16 residues. Per germline, CDR1 SQVTM and CDR2 ANQGSEA. The CDR3 DNA reads as TGTAGCGCCAAGCCCTACCTCCAGACAGTTCAAGAGACCCAGTACCTC. As protein: CSAKPYLQTVQETQYL.

On this clonotype: The CDR3 carries no conserved terminal phenylalanine or tryptophan, so it likely arises from a read error. The chain recombines TRBV4-1 with TRBJ2-7, with TRBD2 matching 12 bases. The germline V gene has CDR1 MGHRA and CDR2 YSYEKL. Unmatched junction bases numbered 9, after V lost 4 bases and J lost 5 bases. The CDR3 has 16 amino acids. Here the CDR3 reads CASSRRLAGEGDEQYL. CDR3 DNA sequence: TGCGCCAGCAGCCGGAGACTAGCGGGAGAGGGAGACGAGCAGTACTTG.

The CDR3 is CSVRGLRDDRYGNTIYF. In DNA, the CDR3 is TGCAGCGTCAGAGGGCTCAGGGATGATCGCTATGGAAACACCATATATTTT. This chain uses TRBV29-1 with TRBJ1-3; TRBD1 might be the D (5 bases). The CDR3 loop spans 17 amino acids. CDR1 and CDR2 (germline): SQVTM, ANQGSEA. Trimming removed 6 bases at V and 3 bases at J, with 24 bases between.

This clonotype was observed a few times. V gene TRBV18 combines with J gene TRBJ2-7, with D perhaps given as TRBD1 or TRBD2 (5 bases each). The CDR3 runs to 14 residues. Germline loops: CDR1 KGHSH, CDR2 LQKENI. V was pared by 0 bases and J by 3 bases, with 9 bases between. CDR3 coding DNA: TGTGCCAGCTCACCACCCGGGGCGATCTACGAGCAGTACTTC. This codes for CASSPPGAIYEQYF.

Of note for this clonotype: The junction departs from germline at one end; a sequencing error may be responsible. The chain has TRBV13 and TRBJ2-3; possible D gene TRBD2, 5 bases. The CDR3 consists of 13 residues. The germline V gene encodes CDR1 PRHDT and CDR2 FYEKMQ (reference sequence). The CDR3 DNA is TGTGCCAGCGAGGGTGGAGGCACAGATGCGCAGTATTTT. This encodes CASEGGGTDAQYF.

Of note for this clonotype: At one of its ends the junction is not consistent with the germline gene, which may arise from a read error. The V and J genes are TRBV7-7 and TRBJ2-5; the D is unclear. The CDR3 totals 15 residues. Germline CDR1 and CDR2: SSHAT and FNYEAQ (reference sequence). The CDR3 region is CASNFTKSSRETQYF. CDR3 DNA: TGTGCTAGCAATTTCACCAAGTCCAGTCGAGAGACCCAGTACTTC.

This clonotype appeared a single time. Without the conserved terminal phenylalanine or tryptophan, this CDR3 likely stems from a read error. This CDR3 reads CASSQADIRPQHS. The CDR3 nucleotides read TGCGCCAGCAGCCAAGCGGACATACGGCCCCAGCATTCT. The chain employs TRBV4-1 and TRBJ1-5, with D possibly matching TRBD1 (5 bases). The germline gives CDR1 MGHRA, CDR2 YSYEKL. Trimming pared 1 base from V and 9 bases from J, leaving 10 bases between. This CDR3 has 13 residues.

The chain joins TRBV5-5 to TRBJ1-2, with D possibly being TRBD1 (5 bases). The length of the CDR3 is 13 residues. Germline values: CDR1 SGHKS, CDR2 YYEKEE (reference sequence). V lost 6 bases and J 7 bases, leaving 16 bases between the germline ends. The CDR3 coding sequence is TGTGCCAGCATGGGGCTGCCCCTCTGTGGCTACACCTTC. Its protein is CASMGLPLCGYTF. The complete variable domain, with remaining parts taken from reference TRBV5-5 and TRBJ1-2, reads DAGVTQSPTHLIKTRGQQVTLRCSPISGHKSVSWYQQVLGQGPQFIFQYYEKEERGRGNFPDRFSARQFPNYSSELNVNALLLGDSALYLCASMGLPLCGYTFGSGTRLTVV.

There are a few counts of this clonotype. The germline gene is not matched at one end of the junction; a read error may be the cause. This CDR3 reads CRAGTTGPDKQYF. The CDR3 bases are TGCAGAGCCGGGACCACAGGGCCGGATAAGCAGTATTTT. The V and J genes are TRBV29-1 and TRBJ2-3; D might be TRBD1 (6 bases). There are 13 residues in the CDR3. In germline, CDR1 is SQVTM, CDR2 ANQGSEA.

V and J are TRBV12-3 or TRBV12-4 and TRBJ1-2; no definite D call. The V and J ends lost 7 bases and 10 bases respectively, with 13 bases between them. CDR3 length: 11 amino acids. The CDR3 region has the DNA TGTGCCAGCACTTCAGACGAAGACTACACCTTC. It codes for CASTSDEDYTF.

About this clonotype: Likely a read error: the CDR3 ends without its conserved phenylalanine or tryptophan. It is unclear where the CDR3 begins or ends on the DNA, so no DNA is shown, and the CDR3 is as TCRdb lists it. The V gene is TRBV12-3 or TRBV12-4, the J gene TRBJ1-2. The CDR3 extends over 13 residues, inclusive of both ends. CDR3 amino acids: CASSLGVVYGYIL.